Detailed here is one T cell receptor (beta chain). This sample is part of a study of blood T cell repertoires in COVID-19. V gave up 2 bases and J gave up 5 bases; unmatched junction bases: 5. CDR1 MNHEY and CDR2 SVGAGI come from the germline V gene. The CDR3 is made up of 14 amino acids. The protocol was immunoSEQ multiplex PCR, while the TCRdb copy is restricted to in-frame clones and leaves out a portion. The sample holds about 310,000 clones, around nine tenths seen once. The chain carries TRBV6-5 and TRBJ2-5; 7 nucleotides match TRBD1. Sequencing was done on a sample of peripheral blood. The receptor was isolated from an older man with acute or convalescent COVID-19. The CDR3 loop is CASSYTTGFETQYF. In nucleotides, the CDR3 is TGTGCCAGCAGTTACACGACAGGGTTTGAGACCCAGTACTTC.